These 16 T cell receptor beta chains were all obtained from the same sample, sequenced in a study of neurological immune-mediated disorders. TCRdb reprocessed the 5' RACE reads via MiXCR and lists one record per CDR3 protein. Counted here are over 35,000 distinct CDR3 sequences, about 3.8% occurring once; the ten biggest clones make up 2.2%. The sample consisted of PBMCs. These receptors originate from a man younger than 40 with multiple sclerosis.

The chain uses TRBV5-1 and TRBJ1-2, with TRBD1 matching over 9 bases. The CDR3 sequence is 14 residues long. Germline CDR1 and CDR2: SGHRS and YFSETQ. Trimming removed 3 bases from V and 8 bases from J; junction bases left unmatched: 8. This CDR3 is CASSSRQGVYGYTF. DNA for the CDR3: TGCGCCAGCAGCTCTCGACAGGGGGTATACGGCTACACCTTC. Complete variable domain (other parts from reference TRBV5-1 and TRBJ1-2): KAGVTQTPRYLIKTRGQQVTLSCSPISGHRSVSWYQQTPGQGLQFLFEYFSETQRNKGNFPGRFSGRQFSNSRSEMNVSTLELGDSALYLCASSSRQGVYGYTFGSGTRLTVV.

This clonotype was seen repeatedly, ten times or more. This chain joins TRBV10-3 and TRBJ1-1; no reliable D call. The CDR3 extends over 12 amino acids. With 2 bases removed from V and 7 bases from J, the gap between germline ends came to 8 bases. Germline V lookup: CDR1 ENHRY, CDR2 SYGVKD. Here the CDR3 reads CAISEVGSEAFF. In DNA, the CDR3 is TGTGCCATCAGTGAGGTAGGCAGTGAAGCTTTCTTT.

This clonotype was recorded at least ten times. The V call is TRBV7-2, the J call TRBJ2-7; D is uncertain. Germline assignment: CDR1 SGHTA and CDR2 FQGNSA. The V and J ends lost 5 bases and 4 bases respectively, with 6 bases between them. The CDR3 sequence is 11 residues long. The DNA of the CDR3 is TGTGCCAGCAGCCCAGGTTACGAGCAGTACTTC. Its translation is CASSPGYEQYF. Full variable domain (remainder filled in from reference TRBV7-2 and TRBJ2-7): GAGVSQSPSNKVTEKGKDVELRCDPISGHTALYWYRQSLGQGLEFLIYFQGNSAPDKSGLPSDRFSAERTGGSVSTLTIQRTQQEDSAVYLCASSPGYEQYFGPGTRLTVT.

In this sample, this clonotype turned up many times. The gene calls are TRBV3-1 and TRBJ2-7; 8 bases are shared with TRBD1. The CDR3 is made up of 13 amino acids. Trimming cost V 4 bases and J 4 bases; bases outside gene matches: 3. CDR1 and CDR2 from the germline V gene are LGHDT and YNNKEL (reference sequence). The CDR3 loop reads CASSLQGEYEQYF. CDR3 coding DNA: TGTGCCAGCAGCCTACAGGGGGAATACGAGCAGTACTTC.

The CDR3: CATHNSDRNMNTEAFF. The CDR3 bases are TGTGCCACCCATAACTCGGACAGGAATATGAACACTGAAGCTTTCTTT. V and J are TRBV24-1 and TRBJ1-1; 7 bases are shared with TRBD1. Germline loops: CDR1 KGHDR, CDR2 SFDVKD. V lost 9 bases and J lost 0; bases outside the gene matches: 12. This CDR3 comprises 16 residues.

This clonotype was found many times. The chain joins TRBV20-1 to TRBJ1-2; D gene uncertain. Germline lookup yields CDR1 DFQATT and CDR2 SNEGSKA (reference sequence). V lost 8 bases and J 0 bases, leaving 10 bases between the germline ends. CDR3 length: 12 residues. The CDR3 DNA reads as TGCAGTTGCCGGGATGCTAACTATGGCTACACCTTC. It codes for CSCRDANYGYTF.

This clonotype appeared many times. V gene TRBV7-9 combines with J gene TRBJ1-2; D gene ambiguous. The V end was cut by 4 bases, the J end by 3 bases, with 12 bases between. Germline V lookup: CDR1 SEHNR, CDR2 FQNEAQ (reference sequence). The length of the CDR3 is 14 residues. The CDR3 loop is CASSSSWADYGYTF. DNA of the CDR3: TGTGCCAGCAGCTCCTCGTGGGCGGACTATGGCTACACCTTC.

This clonotype occurred many times. The chain recombines TRBV5-4 with TRBJ1-1; D might be TRBD1 (6 bases). Trimming took off 2 bases at V and 0 bases at J, with 11 bases between the two ends. The CDR3 length is 15 residues. The germline CDR1 and CDR2 sequences are SGHNT and YYREEE (reference sequence). CDR3 sequence reads: CASSFGGRMNTEAFF. CDR3 nucleotide sequence: TGTGCCAGCAGCTTTGGGGGGCGCATGAACACTGAAGCTTTCTTT. The full variable domain, its missing parts supplied by reference TRBV5-4 and TRBJ1-1, is ETGVTQSPTHLIKTRGQQVTLRCSSQSGHNTVSWYQQALGQGPQFIFQYYREEENGRGNFPPRFSGLQFPNYSSELNVNALELDDSALYLCASSFGGRMNTEAFFGQGTRLTVV.

CDR3 bases: TGTGCCAGCAGTTTAGTGGGTGTTGAGACCTACGAGCAGTACTTC. Its translation: CASSLVGVETYEQYF. This chain connects TRBV27 to TRBJ2-7; D is ambiguous. V lost 2 bases to trimming and J lost 2 bases, with 13 bases between them. The CDR3 extends over 15 amino acids. The germline V gene encodes CDR1 MNHEY and CDR2 SMNVEV (reference sequence).

The genes are TRBV9 and TRBJ2-1, with a tentative D call TRBD2 (5 bases). This CDR3 comprises 16 residues. The germline CDR1 and CDR2 sequences are SGDLS and YYNGEE. V was shortened by 0 bases and J by 2 bases, with 12 bases between the two germline ends. CDR3 region: CASSVGEGFTYNEQFF. As DNA, the CDR3 is TGTGCCAGCAGCGTAGGTGAGGGTTTTACCTACAATGAGCAGTTCTTC.

J is TRBJ1-2 and V is TRBV12-3 or TRBV12-4; D might be TRBD1 (5 bases). Trimming took 6 bases from V and 6 from J, leaving 11 bases between them. This CDR3 contains 12 residues. The CDR3 region has the DNA TGTGCCAGCAGCCGGGGGGGTAATGGCTACACCTTC. Residues: CASSRGGNGYTF.

The chain links TRBV7-8 to TRBJ1-1, with a tentative D call TRBD1 (5 bases). The V end lost 1 base, the J end lost 1 base, and 13 bases lay between the germline ends. There are 16 residues in the CDR3. Germline lookup yields CDR1 SGHVS and CDR2 FQNEAQ. CDR3 region: CASSLGRGRSNTEAFF. For the CDR3, the DNA is TGTGCCAGCAGCTTAGGAAGGGGCAGGTCGAACACTGAAGCTTTCTTT.

Turning to this clonotype: This clone may be a read error of a much larger clone one base away. The conserved closing phenylalanine or tryptophan is absent in this CDR3, likely reflecting a read error. The V gene is TRBV15, the J gene TRBJ2-7; D unresolved. The CDR3 totals 15 residues. Trimming took 0 bases from V and 4 from J, leaving 13 bases between them. Per the germline V gene, CDR1 is LNHNV and CDR2 is YYDKDF (reference sequence). In nucleotides, the CDR3 is TGTGCCACCAGCAGAGATGGGATTACAGAGTACGAGCAGTACTAC. Protein: CATSRDGITEYEQYY.

This clonotype has more than one count but fewer than ten. The rearrangement links TRBV6-5 to TRBJ2-4; D not resolved. CDR1 is MNHEY and CDR2 is SVGAGI in the germline V gene. The CDR3 is 13 residues long. Trimming stripped 6 bases from V and 3 bases from J, with 9 bases between. The CDR3 loop reads CASSRTGKNIQYF. In DNA form, the CDR3 reads TGTGCCAGCAGCAGGACGGGCAAAAACATTCAGTACTTC.

This clonotype was picked up many times. The rearrangement links TRBV20-1 to TRBJ2-3; 8 bases align to TRBD2. Trimming cost V 4 bases and J 2 bases; bases outside gene matches: 5. The germline gives CDR1 DFQATT, CDR2 SNEGSKA (reference sequence). The CDR3 is 14 amino acids. The DNA for the CDR3 is TGCAGTGCTAAAGCGCGGGGGGTCACAGATACGCAGTATTTT. Its protein is CSAKARGVTDTQYF.

This clonotype was counted ten times or more. The rearrangement links TRBV20-1 to TRBJ1-1, with a weak D call TRBD1 (6 bases). The CDR3 length is 14 residues. Germline loops: CDR1 DFQATT, CDR2 SNEGSKA (reference sequence). The ends were cut back, 3 bases at V and 5 bases at J, with 16 bases in the middle. The CDR3 DNA reads TGCAGTGCTAGTGGGGGGCCTTCGTCGACTGAAGCTTTCTTT. Residues: CSASGGPSSTEAFF.